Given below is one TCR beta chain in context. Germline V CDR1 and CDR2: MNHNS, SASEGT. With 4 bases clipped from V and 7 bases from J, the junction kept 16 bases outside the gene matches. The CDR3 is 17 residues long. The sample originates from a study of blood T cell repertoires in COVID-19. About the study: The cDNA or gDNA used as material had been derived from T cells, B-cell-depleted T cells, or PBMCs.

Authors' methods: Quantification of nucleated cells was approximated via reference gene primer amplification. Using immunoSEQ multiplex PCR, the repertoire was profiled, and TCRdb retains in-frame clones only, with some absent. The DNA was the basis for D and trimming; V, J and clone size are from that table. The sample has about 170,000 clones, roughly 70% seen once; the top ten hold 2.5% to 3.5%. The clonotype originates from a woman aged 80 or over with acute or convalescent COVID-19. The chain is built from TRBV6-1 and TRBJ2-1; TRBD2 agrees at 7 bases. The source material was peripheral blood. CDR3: CASSGGGDRDLPNEQFF. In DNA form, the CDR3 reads TGTGCCAGCAGTGGGGGGGGTGACAGAGACCTTCCGAATGAGCAGTTCTTC.